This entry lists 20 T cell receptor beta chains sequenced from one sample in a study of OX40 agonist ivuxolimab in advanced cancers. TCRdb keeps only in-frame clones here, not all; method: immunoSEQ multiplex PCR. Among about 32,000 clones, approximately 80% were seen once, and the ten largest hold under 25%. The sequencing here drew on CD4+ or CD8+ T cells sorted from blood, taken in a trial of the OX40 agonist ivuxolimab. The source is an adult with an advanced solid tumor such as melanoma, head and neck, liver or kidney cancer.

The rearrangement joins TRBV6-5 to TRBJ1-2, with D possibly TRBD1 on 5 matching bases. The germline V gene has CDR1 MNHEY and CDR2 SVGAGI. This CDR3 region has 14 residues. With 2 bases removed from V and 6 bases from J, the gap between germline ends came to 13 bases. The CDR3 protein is CASSYDLSGDGYTF. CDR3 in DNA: TGTGCCAGCAGTTACGACCTTTCGGGGGATGGCTACACCTTC.

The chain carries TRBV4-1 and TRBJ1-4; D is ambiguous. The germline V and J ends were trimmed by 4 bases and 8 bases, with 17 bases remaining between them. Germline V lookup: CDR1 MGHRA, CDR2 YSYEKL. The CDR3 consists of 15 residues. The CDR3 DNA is TGCGCCAGCAGCCCAGGACCGTCTGGACGGGAAAAACTGTTTTTT. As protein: CASSPGPSGREKLFF.

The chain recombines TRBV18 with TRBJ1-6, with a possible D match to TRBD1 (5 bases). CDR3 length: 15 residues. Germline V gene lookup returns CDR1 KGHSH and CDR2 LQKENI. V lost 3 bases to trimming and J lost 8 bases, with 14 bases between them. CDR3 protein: CASSPAGGRDSPLHF. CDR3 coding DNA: TGTGCCAGCTCACCGGCGGGGGGGAGGGATTCACCCCTCCACTTT.

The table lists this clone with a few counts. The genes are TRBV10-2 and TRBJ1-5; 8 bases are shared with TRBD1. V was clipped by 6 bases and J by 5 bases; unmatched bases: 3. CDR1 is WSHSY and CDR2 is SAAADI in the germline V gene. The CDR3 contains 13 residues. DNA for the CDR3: TGCGCCAGCAGGACAGGGGTCGATCAGCCCCAGCATTTT. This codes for CASRTGVDQPQHF.

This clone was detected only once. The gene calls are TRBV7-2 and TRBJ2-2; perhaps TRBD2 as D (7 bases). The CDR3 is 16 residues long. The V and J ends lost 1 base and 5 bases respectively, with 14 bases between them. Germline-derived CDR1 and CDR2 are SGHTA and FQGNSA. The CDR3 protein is CASSLVPGGRTGELFF. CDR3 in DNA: TGTGCCAGCAGCTTAGTGCCGGGGGGCCGAACCGGGGAGCTGTTTTTT.

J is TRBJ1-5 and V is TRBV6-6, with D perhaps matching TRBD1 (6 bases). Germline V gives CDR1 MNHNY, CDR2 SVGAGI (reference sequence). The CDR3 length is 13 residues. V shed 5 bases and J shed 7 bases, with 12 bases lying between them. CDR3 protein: CASSAKGGQPQHF. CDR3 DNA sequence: TGTGCCAGCAGTGCTAAGGGGGGACAGCCCCAGCATTTT.

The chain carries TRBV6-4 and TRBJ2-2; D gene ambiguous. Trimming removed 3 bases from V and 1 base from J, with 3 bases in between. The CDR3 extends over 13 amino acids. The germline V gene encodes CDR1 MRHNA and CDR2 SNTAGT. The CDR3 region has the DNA TGTGCCAGCAGTGAATTGAACACCGGGGAGCTGTTTTTT. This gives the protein CASSELNTGELFF.

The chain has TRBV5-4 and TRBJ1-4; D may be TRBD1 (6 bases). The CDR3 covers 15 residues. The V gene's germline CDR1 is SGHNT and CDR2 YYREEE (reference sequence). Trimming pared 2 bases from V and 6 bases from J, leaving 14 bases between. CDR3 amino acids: CASSLMGTKDEKLFF. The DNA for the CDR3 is TGTGCCAGCAGCTTAATGGGGACAAAAGATGAAAAACTGTTTTTT.

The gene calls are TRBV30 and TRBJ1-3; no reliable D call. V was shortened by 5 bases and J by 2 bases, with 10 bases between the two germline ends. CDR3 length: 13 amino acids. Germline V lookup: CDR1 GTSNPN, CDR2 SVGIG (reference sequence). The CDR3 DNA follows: TGTGCCTGGTCAGTACCCCCTGGAAACACCATATATTTT. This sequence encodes CAWSVPPGNTIYF. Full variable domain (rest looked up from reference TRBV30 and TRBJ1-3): SQTIHQWPATLVQPVGSPLSLECTVEGTSNPNLYWYRQAAGRGLQLLFYSVGIGQISSEVPQNLSASRPQDRQFILSSKKLLLSDSGFYLCAWSVPPGNTIYFGEGSWLTVV.

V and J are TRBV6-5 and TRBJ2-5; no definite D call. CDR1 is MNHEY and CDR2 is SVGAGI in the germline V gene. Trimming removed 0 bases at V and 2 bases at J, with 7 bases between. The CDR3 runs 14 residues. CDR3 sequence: CASSYSIRQETQYF. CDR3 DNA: TGTGCCAGCAGTTACTCGATCAGGCAAGAGACCCAGTACTTC.

CDR3 amino acids: CAVADRLGYTF. The CDR3 region has the DNA TGTGCTGTGGCGGACAGGCTCGGCTACACCTTC. The chain couples TRBV6-5 to TRBJ1-2; 7 nucleotides line up with TRBD1. The CDR3 runs to 11 residues. Germline CDR1 and CDR2: MNHEY and SVGAGI.

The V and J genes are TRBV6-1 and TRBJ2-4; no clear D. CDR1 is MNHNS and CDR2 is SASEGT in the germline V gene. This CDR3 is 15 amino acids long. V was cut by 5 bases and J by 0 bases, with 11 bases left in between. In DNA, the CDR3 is TGTGCCAGCAGTTTAGTATCGCTAGCCAAAAACATTCAGTACTTC. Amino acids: CASSLVSLAKNIQYF.

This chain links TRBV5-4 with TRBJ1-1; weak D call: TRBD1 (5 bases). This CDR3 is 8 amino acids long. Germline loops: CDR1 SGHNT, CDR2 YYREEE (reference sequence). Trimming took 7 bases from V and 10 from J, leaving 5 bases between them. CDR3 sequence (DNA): TGTGCCAGCGGGGGAGCTTTCTTT. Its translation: CASGGAFF.

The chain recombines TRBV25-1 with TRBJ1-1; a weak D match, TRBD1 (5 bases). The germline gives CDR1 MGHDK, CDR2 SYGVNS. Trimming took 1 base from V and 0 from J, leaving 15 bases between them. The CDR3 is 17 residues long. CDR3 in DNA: TGTGCCAGCAGTGAATCGAGACCGGGACTCATGAACACTGAAGCTTTCTTT. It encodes CASSESRPGLMNTEAFF.

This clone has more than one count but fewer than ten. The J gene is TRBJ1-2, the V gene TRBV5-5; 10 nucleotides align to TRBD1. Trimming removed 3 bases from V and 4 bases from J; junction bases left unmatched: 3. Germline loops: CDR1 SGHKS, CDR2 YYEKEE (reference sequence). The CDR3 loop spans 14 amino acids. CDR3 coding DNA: TGTGCCAGCAGCTGGGACAGGGGTTCCTATGGCTACACCTTC. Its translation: CASSWDRGSYGYTF.

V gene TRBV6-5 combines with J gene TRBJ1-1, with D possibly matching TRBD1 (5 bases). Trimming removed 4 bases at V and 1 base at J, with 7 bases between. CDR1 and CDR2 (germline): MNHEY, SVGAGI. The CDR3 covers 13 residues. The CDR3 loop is CASSWGRNTEAFF. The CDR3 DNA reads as TGTGCCAGCAGTTGGGGACGGAACACTGAAGCTTTCTTT.

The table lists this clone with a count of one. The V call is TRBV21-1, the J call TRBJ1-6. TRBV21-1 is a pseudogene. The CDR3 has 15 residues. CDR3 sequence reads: CASSKVGPLNSPLHF. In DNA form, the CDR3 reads TGTGCCAGCAGCAAAGTCGGCCCCTTGAATTCACCCCTCCACTTT.

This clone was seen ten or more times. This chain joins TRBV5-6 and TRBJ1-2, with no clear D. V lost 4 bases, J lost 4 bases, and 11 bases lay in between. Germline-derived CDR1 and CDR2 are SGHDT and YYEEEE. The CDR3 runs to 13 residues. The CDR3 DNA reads TGTGCCAGCAGCGTCCGAGTACTCTATGGCTACACCTTC. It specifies CASSVRVLYGYTF. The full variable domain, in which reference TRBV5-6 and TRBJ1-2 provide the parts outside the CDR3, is DAGVTQSPTHLIKTRGQQVTLRCSPKSGHDTVSWYQQALGQGPQFIFQYYEEEERQRGNFPDRFSGHQFPNYSSELNVNALLLGDSALYLCASSVRVLYGYTFGSGTRLTVV.

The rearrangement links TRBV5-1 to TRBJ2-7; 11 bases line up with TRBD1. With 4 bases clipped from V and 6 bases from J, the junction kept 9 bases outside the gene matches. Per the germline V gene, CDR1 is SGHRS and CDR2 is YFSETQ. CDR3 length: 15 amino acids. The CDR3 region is CASSPSGTGGFEQYF. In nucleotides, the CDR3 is TGCGCCAGCAGCCCGTCCGGGACAGGGGGTTTCGAGCAGTACTTC.

The CDR3 here is CASSPGQGVSYTF. CDR3 sequence (DNA): TGTGCCAGCAGCCCTGGACAGGGGGTTAGCTACACCTTC. The rearrangement uses TRBV11-2 and TRBJ1-2, with 10 bases fitting TRBD1. The CDR3 runs 13 residues. V gave up 5 bases and J gave up 9 bases; unmatched junction bases: 6. Germline CDR1 reads SGHAT; CDR2 reads FQNNGV.